The clone carrying this T cell receptor beta chain was picked up a small number of times. Its specificity is not known. This sample is part of a study of chemoradiotherapy in HPV16-positive cancers. About the research overall: Candidate HPV-specific clones and shared TCR motifs came from two HPV16-positive patients. General study findings and limits: Candidate HPV-specific clones and E7-related TCR motifs grew in tumor during treatment. For HPV16-positive patients, expanding HPV-responsive T cells associated with longer recurrence-free survival.

After removal of 6 bases from V and 5 bases from J, the junction contained 12 bases not matched to a gene. Per germline, CDR1 LGHNT and CDR2 FRNRAP. The CDR3 is 15 amino acids. Produced via immunoSEQ multiplex PCR; TCRdb's table is partial and in-frame only. This sample has around 8,800 clones, with about three quarters found just once. Material: tumor tissue, obtained from a patient who underwent chemoradiotherapy. This TCR was recovered from a human donor with HPV-associated anogenital cancer. The rearrangement joins TRBV12-5 to TRBJ1-1, with TRBD1 matching over 7 bases. CDR3 DNA sequence: TGTGCTAGTGGAGAAAACAGGGGTGGACGTACTGAAGCTTTCTTT. Its protein product is CASGENRGGRTEAFF.